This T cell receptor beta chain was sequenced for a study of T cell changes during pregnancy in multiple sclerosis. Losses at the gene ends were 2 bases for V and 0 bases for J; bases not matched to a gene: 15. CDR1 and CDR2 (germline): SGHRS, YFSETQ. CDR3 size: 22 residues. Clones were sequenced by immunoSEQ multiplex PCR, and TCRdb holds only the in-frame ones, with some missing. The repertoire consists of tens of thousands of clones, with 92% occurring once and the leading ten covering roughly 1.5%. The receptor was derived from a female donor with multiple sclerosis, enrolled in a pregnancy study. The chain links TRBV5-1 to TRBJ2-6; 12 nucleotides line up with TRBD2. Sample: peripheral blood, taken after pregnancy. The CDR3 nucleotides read TGCGCCAGCAGCTTAGCGCTAGCGGGAGGGTCCGGGCTACTCTCTGGGGCCAACGTCCTGACTTTC. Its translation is CASSLALAGGSGLLSGANVLTF.